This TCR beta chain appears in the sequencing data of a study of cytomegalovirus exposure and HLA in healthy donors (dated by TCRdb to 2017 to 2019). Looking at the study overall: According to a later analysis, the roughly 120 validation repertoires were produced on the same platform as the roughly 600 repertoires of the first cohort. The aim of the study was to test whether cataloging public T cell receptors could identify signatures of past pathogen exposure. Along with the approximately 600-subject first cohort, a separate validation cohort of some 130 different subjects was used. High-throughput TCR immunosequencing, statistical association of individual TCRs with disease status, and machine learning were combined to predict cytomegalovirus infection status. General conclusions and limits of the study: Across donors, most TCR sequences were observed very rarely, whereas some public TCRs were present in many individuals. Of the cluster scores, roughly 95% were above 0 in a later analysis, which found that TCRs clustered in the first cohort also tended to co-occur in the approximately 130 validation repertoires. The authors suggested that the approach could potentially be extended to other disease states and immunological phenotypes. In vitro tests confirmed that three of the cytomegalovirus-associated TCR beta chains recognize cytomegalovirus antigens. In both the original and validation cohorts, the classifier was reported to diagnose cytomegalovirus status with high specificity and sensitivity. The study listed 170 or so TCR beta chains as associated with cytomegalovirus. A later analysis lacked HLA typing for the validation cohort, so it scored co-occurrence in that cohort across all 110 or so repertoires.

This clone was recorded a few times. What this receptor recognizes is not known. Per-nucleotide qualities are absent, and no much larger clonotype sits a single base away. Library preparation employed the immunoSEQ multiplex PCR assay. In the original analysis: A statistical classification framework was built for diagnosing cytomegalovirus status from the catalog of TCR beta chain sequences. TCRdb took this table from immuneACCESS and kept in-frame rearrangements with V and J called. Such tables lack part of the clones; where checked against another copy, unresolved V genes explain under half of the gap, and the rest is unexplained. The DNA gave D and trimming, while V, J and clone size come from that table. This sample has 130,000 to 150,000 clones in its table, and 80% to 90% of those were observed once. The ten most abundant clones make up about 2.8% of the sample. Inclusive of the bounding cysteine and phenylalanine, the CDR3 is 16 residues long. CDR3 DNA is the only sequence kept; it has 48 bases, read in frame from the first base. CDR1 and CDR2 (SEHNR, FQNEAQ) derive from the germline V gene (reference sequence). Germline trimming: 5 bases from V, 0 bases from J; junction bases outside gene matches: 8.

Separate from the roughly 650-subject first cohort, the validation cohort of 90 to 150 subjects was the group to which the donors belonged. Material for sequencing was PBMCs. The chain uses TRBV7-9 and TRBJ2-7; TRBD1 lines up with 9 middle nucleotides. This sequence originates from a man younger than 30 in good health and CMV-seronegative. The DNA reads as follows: TGTGCCAGCAGCCCCCTCGGGGACAGGGCCTCCTACGAGCAGTACTTC. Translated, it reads CASSPLGDRASYEQYF.